A selection of T cell receptor beta chains follows, all from one sample in a study of CD8 T cells in ankylosing spondylitis. A single record per CDR3 protein comes from TCRdb applying MiXCR to the 5' RACE reads. The sample holds roughly 490,000 distinct CDR3 sequences, approximately 5.3% seen once. Material: blood, either unsorted or a sorted T cell fraction (not recorded which). These receptors were obtained from a male donor with ankylosing spondylitis. CDR3s include the opening cysteine and the closing phenylalanine or tryptophan. A D gene is named only where the DNA matches it firmly. The size of a clone is reported for some rows only, either as once, few or many, or as a class for expanded clones.

D gene	V gene	J gene	clone size	CDR3 protein	CDR3 DNA
TRBD2	TRBV20-1	TRBJ2-5	many	CSAMALGLVRGETQYF	TGCAGTGCTATGGCCCTGGGACTAGTAAGAGGAGAGACCCAGTACTTC
TRBD2	TRBV10-3	TRBJ2-1	many	CAISEPGTRTSVYNEQFF	TGTGCCATCAGTGAGCCGGGGACGCGGACTAGCGTCTACAATGAGCAGTTCTTC
TRBD1	TRBV5-4	TRBJ2-7	few	CASSPLPGTAYEQYF	TGTGCCAGCAGCCCACTCCCCGGGACAGCATACGAGCAGTACTTC
-	TRBV7-9	TRBJ1-4	many	CASSPPGGTNEKLFF	TGTGCCAGCAGCCCGCCGGGGGGGACTAATGAAAAACTGTTTTTT
-	TRBV20-1	TRBJ2-3	many	CSASWGSDTQYF	TGCAGTGCTAGTTGGGGTTCAGATACGCAGTATTTT
-	TRBV7-8	TRBJ1-5	few	CASSLSFNQPQHF	TGTGCCAGCAGCTTAAGTTTCAATCAGCCCCAGCATTTT
-	TRBV20-1	TRBJ1-1	many	CSARDAGMNTEAFF	TGCAGTGCTAGAGACGCAGGCATGAACACTGAAGCTTTCTTT
TRBD2	TRBV20-1	TRBJ2-7	few	CSRLPLAGGAQGSYEQYF	TGCAGCCGTCTCCCGCTAGCGGGGGGAGCCCAGGGCTCCTACGAGCAGTACTTC
TRBD2	TRBV10-3	TRBJ2-1	many	CAISGLGLARGNEQFF	TGTGCCATCAGTGGGTTGGGACTAGCACGGGGGAATGAGCAGTTCTTC
-	TRBV7-9	TRBJ1-2	many	CASSLAGSGYTF	TGTGCCAGCAGCTTAGCGGGTAGCGGCTACACCTTC
TRBD2	TRBV9	TRBJ2-1	few	CASSVVGTSSYNEQFF	TGTGCCAGCAGCGTAGTGGGGACTAGCTCCTACAATGAGCAGTTCTTC
-	TRBV20-1	TRBJ2-3	many	CSAREWGDTQYF	TGCAGTGCTAGAGAATGGGGAGATACGCAGTATTTT
TRBD2	TRBV11-1	TRBJ2-2	-	CASSPSGGSGELFF	TGTGCCAGCAGCCCCTCGGGGGGGTCCGGGGAGCTGTTTTTT
-	TRBV15	TRBJ2-2	many	CATSRARSTGTGELFF	TGTGCCACCAGCAGAGCCAGATCCACAGGGACCGGGGAGCTGTTTTTT
-	TRBV7-9	TRBJ2-5	few	CASSLVPDLETQYF	TGTGCCAGCAGCTTAGTTCCAGATCTTGAGACCCAGTACTTC
-	TRBV6-2/TRBV6-3	TRBJ2-3	many	CATKQGVADTQYF	TGTGCCACCAAACAGGGAGTGGCAGATACGCAGTATTTT
TRBD1	TRBV12-3/TRBV12-4	TRBJ2-4	many	CASSLGVGTGKNKYF	TGTGCCAGCAGTTTAGGGGTGGGGACAGGGAAAAATAAGTACTTC
-	TRBV5-1	TRBJ1-3	many	CASSLGGSLSGNTIYF	TGCGCCAGCAGCTTGGGTGGCAGTCTCTCTGGAAACACCATATATTTT
TRBD2	TRBV20-1	TRBJ2-7	many	CSALSGSAYEQYF	TGCAGTGCCCTCAGCGGGAGCGCCTACGAGCAGTACTTC
-	TRBV5-1	TRBJ2-3	many	CASSIDRGGTDTQYF	TGCGCCAGCAGCATCGACCGAGGGGGCACAGATACGCAGTATTTT
TRBD1	TRBV10-3	TRBJ1-1	many	CAISEPNRGTEAFF	TGTGCCATCAGTGAGCCTAACAGGGGCACTGAAGCTTTCTTT
-	TRBV7-9	TRBJ2-3	many	CASSLSQGVTDTQYF	TGTGCCAGCAGCTTATCCCAGGGTGTGACAGATACGCAGTATTTT
-	TRBV7-3	TRBJ2-1	-	CASSPPGRRDEQFF	TGTGCCAGCAGCCCCCCGGGGAGGAGAGATGAGCAGTTCTTC
-	TRBV5-1	TRBJ2-1	few	CASSVQGGLLNNEQFF	TGCGCCAGCAGCGTTCAAGGGGGACTACTTAACAATGAGCAGTTCTTC
-	TRBV5-1	TRBJ2-3	many	CASSLGTQTDTQYF	TGCGCCAGCAGCTTAGGGACTCAAACAGATACGCAGTATTTT
-	TRBV6-1	TRBJ2-2	many	CASSERGAETGELFF	TGTGCCAGCAGTGAAAGGGGGGCTGAGACCGGGGAGCTGTTTTTT
TRBD1	TRBV20-1	TRBJ1-1	many	CSATGDSLNTEAFF	TGCAGTGCCACGGGGGACAGCCTGAACACTGAAGCTTTCTTT
-	TRBV28	TRBJ1-4	many	CASSREPVEKLFF	TGTGCCAGCAGTAGAGAGCCAGTTGAAAAACTGTTTTTT
-	TRBV2	TRBJ1-5	-	CASKGDSNQPQHF	TGTGCCAGCAAAGGGGATAGCAATCAGCCCCAGCATTTT
TRBD2	TRBV27	TRBJ2-3	many	CASSFTSGSTDTQYF	TGTGCCAGCAGTTTTACTAGCGGGAGCACAGATACGCAGTATTTT
-	TRBV27	TRBJ2-5	-	CASSLSLQETQYF	TGTGCCAGCAGTTTATCCCTTCAAGAGACCCAGTACTTC
-	TRBV18	TRBJ1-5	many	CASSPPGGGNQPQHF	TGTGCCAGCTCACCTCCCGGAGGGGGCAATCAGCCCCAGCATTTT
-	TRBV4-1	TRBJ1-1	many	CASSQSMEPEAFF	TGCGCCAGCAGCCAATCAATGGAGCCAGAAGCTTTCTTT
-	TRBV7-2	TRBJ1-3	many	CASSARGAVNTIYF	TGTGCCAGCAGCGCACGGGGGGCGGTAAACACCATATATTTT
TRBD2	TRBV5-1	TRBJ2-1	few	CASSFNSGSRDEQFF	TGCGCCAGCAGCTTCAATAGCGGGAGTCGTGATGAGCAGTTCTTC
TRBD2	TRBV11-2	TRBJ2-3	-	CASSFRGLAGGSSTQYF	TGTGCCAGCAGCTTCAGGGGACTAGCGGGGGGATCCAGTACGCAGTATTTT
-	TRBV24-1	TRBJ2-6	many	CATSGGSLSGANVLTF	TGTGCCACCAGTGGGGGCAGCCTCTCTGGGGCCAACGTCCTGACTTTC
-	TRBV5-5	TRBJ2-2	many	CASSLLRVERTGELFF	TGTGCCAGCAGCTTGCTTCGGGTAGAACGAACCGGGGAGCTGTTTTTT
TRBD1	TRBV29-1	TRBJ2-5	many	CSVAGQASQTQYF	TGCAGCGTTGCAGGACAGGCCAGCCAGACCCAGTACTTC
TRBD1	TRBV25-1	TRBJ2-5	many	CASSPLGDSETQYF	TGTGCCAGCAGTCCCCTTGGGGACAGTGAGACCCAGTACTTC
-	TRBV7-8	TRBJ2-7	-	CASSPHSGYEQYF	TGTGCCAGCAGCCCCCATTCAGGCTACGAGCAGTACTTC
-	TRBV6-5	TRBJ1-5	many	CASSSPRGNQPQHF	TGTGCCAGCAGTTCACCGAGGGGAAATCAGCCCCAGCATTTT
-	TRBV10-3	TRBJ2-5	-	CAISARVEETQYF	TGTGCCATCAGCGCGCGTGTGGAAGAGACCCAGTACTTC
-	TRBV27	TRBJ1-1	many	CASSLLGQVNTEAFF	TGTGCCAGCAGTTTACTTGGACAAGTTAACACTGAAGCTTTCTTT
TRBD2	TRBV11-2	TRBJ2-2	many	CASSRIAGGRTGELFF	TGTGCCAGCAGCCGTATAGCGGGAGGGCGGACCGGGGAGCTGTTTTTT
TRBD2	TRBV20-1	TRBJ2-4	many	CSASRSGIDIQYF	TGCAGTGCTAGCCGTAGCGGGATTGACATTCAGTACTTC